This is a list of T cell receptor beta chains from one sample in a study of graft-versus-host responses after intestinal transplantation. Their recognized antigens are unknown. Method: immunoSEQ multiplex PCR; TCRdb's copy keeps in-frame clones and lacks some. The sample has more than 85,000 clones, 90% to 95% seen once. The sample here was unstimulated CD8+ T cells sorted from spleen or lymph node cells, taken before intestinal transplant. The receptors stem from a human donor who received an intestinal transplant. The CDR3 runs from the conserved cysteine through the conserved F or W. Fields, in order: J gene, clone size, V gene, D gene, CDR3 protein, CDR3 DNA. The D gene is left open where the match is weak. Clone size appears in some rows only: once, few, many, or a class for an expanded clone.

>TRBJ2-1|-|TRBV7-9|-
CASSLWFSSYNEQFF
TGTGCCAGCAGCTTATGGTTTAGCTCCTACAATGAGCAGTTCTTC
>TRBJ2-2|-|TRBV7-2|-
CASSSKLSVARITGELFF
TGTGCCAGCAGCTCGAAACTATCAGTAGCGAGAATCACCGGGGAGCTGTTTTTT
>TRBJ2-1|-|TRBV13|TRBD1
CASAGTGTYNEQFF
TGTGCCAGCGCGGGGACAGGAACCTACAATGAGCAGTTCTTC
>TRBJ2-7|once|TRBV27|-
CASSFSGTEQYF
TGTGCCAGCAGTTTCTCAGGGACCGAGCAGTACTTC
>TRBJ2-7|-|TRBV13|TRBD1
CASSRTGTYEQYF
TGTGCCAGCAGCAGGACAGGGACCTACGAGCAGTACTTC
>TRBJ2-1|-|TRBV27|-
CASSLSGGNEQFF
TGTGCCAGCAGTTTATCCGGGGGCAATGAGCAGTTCTTC
>TRBJ2-3|once|TRBV9|-
CASSVVGSSSTDTQYF
TGTGCCAGCAGCGTAGTCGGCTCCTCTAGCACAGATACGCAGTATTTT
>TRBJ1-5|-|TRBV6-5|-
CASGYQPQHF
TGTGCCAGCGGGTATCAGCCCCAGCATTTT
>TRBJ1-2|few|TRBV7-9|-
CASSLAPPDDGYTF
TGTGCCAGCAGCTTAGCCCCGCCGGACGATGGCTACACCTTC
>TRBJ1-1|-|TRBV27|-
CASSLIGRTEAFF
TGTGCCAGCAGTTTAATCGGGCGAACTGAAGCTTTCTTT
>TRBJ1-6|-|TRBV7-9|TRBD1
CASSLGQGAGPLHF
TGTGCCAGCAGCTTAGGACAGGGGGCAGGGCCCCTCCACTTT
>TRBJ2-3|-|TRBV27|-
CATSATTLSGDTDTQYF
TGTGCCACCAGCGCTACCACCCTATCGGGGGACACAGATACGCAGTATTTT
>TRBJ1-1|-|TRBV2|-
CASSELGGTEAFF
TGTGCCAGCAGTGAACTGGGCGGCACTGAAGCTTTCTTT
>TRBJ2-7|-|TRBV19|TRBD1
CASSMGTGGPYEQYF
TGTGCCAGTAGTATGGGGACAGGGGGCCCCTACGAGCAGTACTTC
>TRBJ2-3|-|TRBV6-6|-
CASADSPSIDTQYF
TGTGCCAGCGCGGACTCCCCTAGCATAGATACGCAGTATTTT
>TRBJ1-1|-|TRBV29-1|-
CSVEEVGGRGGGLAFF
TGCAGCGTTGAAGAGGTGGGGGGGCGGGGCGGAGGATTGGCTTTCTTT
>TRBJ2-7|-|TRBV7-9|TRBD2
CAGSLAGEAQYF
TGTGCCGGTAGTCTAGCGGGAGAGGCGCAGTACTTC
>TRBJ2-7|-|TRBV6-1|-
CASRDIFAGEQYF
TGTGCCAGCCGGGACATTTTCGCGGGGGAGCAGTACTTC
>TRBJ2-3|-|TRBV28|TRBD1
CASSFRTGTQYF
TGTGCCAGCAGTTTTCGGACAGGGACGCAGTATTTT
>TRBJ1-1|-|TRBV5-4|-
CASSLWGTEDTEAFF
TGTGCCAGCAGCTTGTGGGGCACCGAGGATACTGAAGCTTTCTTT
>TRBJ1-1|-|TRBV10-3|-
CAISVGAASTEAFF
TGTGCCATCAGTGTGGGGGCTGCTAGTACTGAAGCTTTCTTT
>TRBJ2-7|-|TRBV29-1|TRBD1
CSVGQGSGYEQYF
TGCAGCGTTGGACAGGGGAGTGGGTACGAGCAGTACTTC
>TRBJ1-2|-|TRBV7-9|-
CASSIGGGRANYGYTF
TGTGCCAGCAGCATAGGGGGGGGAAGAGCTAACTATGGCTACACCTTC
>TRBJ2-7|once|TRBV5-1|-
CASSGLGEQYF
TGCGCCAGCAGCGGACTTGGGGAGCAGTACTTC
>TRBJ2-3|once|TRBV30|-
CAWSVSSSDTQYF
TGTGCCTGGAGTGTAAGCTCCTCAGATACGCAGTATTTT
>TRBJ2-5|-|TRBV4-1|TRBD1
CASSPTGGETQYF
TGCGCCAGCAGCCCCACAGGGGGAGAGACCCAGTACTTC
>TRBJ1-2|-|TRBV19|-
CASSMGGSYGYTF
TGTGCCAGTAGTATGGGCGGCTCCTATGGCTACACCTTC
>TRBJ2-7|-|TRBV4-2|-
CASSQSDSRSYEQYF
TGTGCCAGCAGCCAAAGCGACAGTCGCTCCTACGAGCAGTACTTC
>TRBJ1-1|-|TRBV11-2|-
CASSLVGALAFF
TGTGCCAGCAGCCTGGTAGGGGCGCTGGCTTTCTTT
>TRBJ2-2|-|TRBV7-9|-
CASSLAIPGRGELFF
TGTGCCAGCAGCTTAGCCATCCCAGGTAGAGGGGAGCTGTTTTTT
>TRBJ2-1|-|TRBV10-2|TRBD2
CASSDRTSGINEQFF
TGCGCCAGCAGTGACCGGACTAGCGGGATCAATGAGCAGTTCTTC
>TRBJ2-2|-|TRBV13|TRBD2
CASSPLAGNTGELFF
TGTGCCAGCAGCCCCCTAGCGGGAAACACCGGGGAGCTGTTTTTT
>TRBJ2-1|-|TRBV6-6|-
CASSYSGNEQFF
TGTGCCAGCAGTTACTCGGGGAATGAGCAGTTCTTC
>TRBJ2-1|-|TRBV9|TRBD2
CASSSRREAAYYNEQFF
TGTGCCAGCAGCTCCCGGCGGGAGGCGGCGTACTACAATGAGCAGTTCTTC
>TRBJ2-7|-|TRBV5-5|-
CASSLLVSSYEQYF
TGTGCCAGCAGCTTGCTGGTCAGCTCCTACGAGCAGTACTTC
>TRBJ2-7|-|TRBV29-1|-
CSVGGGEQYF
TGCAGCGTGGGAGGGGGGGAGCAGTACTTC
>TRBJ2-1|-|TRBV9|TRBD2
CASSVEAGLAGSLGEQFF
TGTGCCAGCAGCGTAGAAGCGGGACTAGCGGGATCGTTAGGTGAGCAGTTCTTC
>TRBJ2-7|few|TRBV9|-
CASSGRTDDYEQYF
TGTGCCAGCAGCGGACGGACGGACGACTACGAGCAGTACTTC
>TRBJ2-2|-|TRBV7-2|-
CASSLDEYRPYTGELFF
TGTGCCAGCAGCTTAGACGAGTACCGCCCTTACACCGGGGAGCTGTTTTTT
>TRBJ2-7|-|TRBV5-1|-
CASSRPGRDEQYF
TGCGCCAGCAGCCGCCCCGGTAGGGACGAGCAGTACTTC
>TRBJ2-7|-|TRBV13|-
CASSRGTSYEQYF
TGTGCCAGCAGCCGAGGGACCTCCTACGAGCAGTACTTC
>TRBJ2-3|-|TRBV9|TRBD1
CASNRDRTTDTQYF
TGTGCCAGCAACCGGGACAGAACCACAGATACGCAGTATTTT
>TRBJ2-2|-|TRBV10-2|-
CASSPSHGELFF
TGCGCCAGCAGCCCTAGCCACGGGGAGCTGTTTTTT
>TRBJ2-3|few|TRBV6-5|TRBD2
CASRTGGDTQYF
TGTGCCAGCAGGACGGGGGGTGATACGCAGTATTTT
>TRBJ2-2|-|TRBV7-9|TRBD2
CASSPGTSARTGELFF
TGTGCCAGCAGCCCCGGGACTAGCGCCCGCACCGGGGAGCTGTTTTTT
>TRBJ2-3|-|TRBV9|TRBD2
CASSMTSGLTDTQYF
TGTGCCAGCTCTATGACTAGCGGGCTCACAGATACGCAGTATTTT
>TRBJ1-2|-|TRBV30|-
CAWSSGAGTWGGYTF
TGTGCCTGGAGTTCCGGCGCCGGGACTTGGGGGGGCTACACCTTC
>TRBJ2-2|-|TRBV28|TRBD1
CASSLATGAGTGELFF
TGTGCCAGCAGTTTAGCGACAGGGGCGGGCACCGGGGAGCTGTTTTTT
>TRBJ1-5|-|TRBV6-6|-
CASRVVELGQPQHF
TGTGCCAGCAGGGTAGTGGAACTTGGGCAGCCCCAGCATTTT
>TRBJ2-2|-|TRBV30|-
CAWSDPRLGANTGELFF
TGTGCCTGGAGTGATCCCAGACTAGGGGCGAACACCGGGGAGCTGTTTTTT
>TRBJ2-2|-|TRBV7-9|-
CASSSRTVNTGELFF
TGTGCCAGCAGCAGTCGGACAGTTAACACCGGGGAGCTGTTTTTT
>TRBJ2-5|-|TRBV11-2|-
CASSSQETQYF
TGTGCCAGCAGCTCCCAAGAGACCCAGTACTTC
>TRBJ2-7|-|TRBV9|TRBD2
CASSAGDSYEQYF
TGTGCCAGCAGTGCGGGAGACTCTTACGAGCAGTACTTC
>TRBJ1-5|-|TRBV15|-
CATRTQTNQPQHF
TGTGCCACCAGGACACAGACGAATCAGCCCCAGCATTTT